This T cell receptor beta chain was found in a study of beta chain features in type 1 diabetes. Germline V gene data show CDR1 as SQVTM and CDR2 as ANQGSEA. The CDR3 runs 15 residues. The ends lost 4 bases at V and 0 bases at J; junction bases unmatched: 4. The investigators reverse transcribed all of the isolated RNA, so they sequenced expressed TCRB transcripts. Some clones are missing from TCRdb's copy, which holds only in-frame ones; the method was immunoSEQ multiplex PCR. The repertoire has over 500,000 clones, roughly 16% of them found once; the top ten carry around 0.095%. The chain employs TRBV29-1 and TRBJ1-3; TRBD1 matches at 9 bases. Sample: naive CD4+ T cells from blood. This clonotype was obtained from a man aged 18-30 years in good health. The CDR3 DNA reads TGCAGCGTTGGGGGGACAGGGATCTCTGGAAACACCATATATTTT. As protein: CSVGGTGISGNTIYF.